The text below deals with one TCR beta chain. What it binds is not known. Other nucleotide sequences in the sample specify the same CDR3. The source of the sample is a study of shared clonotypes between healthy human individuals. Study-wide context: Aged between 18 and 49, the donors were a couple of women and a few men.

Study observations and caveats: Genetic and exposure-history diversity was limited by the small donor number.

It was across several immunoSEQ plates that each subset's genomic DNA was evenly split. The table came from immunoSEQ multiplex PCR; TCRdb's copy has only in-frame clones and leaves some out. Of millions of clones listed, 85% to 95% are singletons. The V gene's germline CDR1 is SGDLS and CDR2 YYNGEE. CDR3 length: 16 residues. The trim removed 0 bases at V and 1 base at J, leaving 3 bases unmatched. The chain uses TRBV9 and TRBJ2-3; the match to TRBD2 covers 9 bases. The sequence was collected from a man between 18 and 35 years old in good health. Some clones in this sample may be carry-over from other donors' samples. Specimen: naive CD4+ T cells from PBMCs. Indicated subset: CD45RA+ positively selected. The CDR3 nucleotides are TGTGCCAGCAGCGTAGGAGGCGGGAGGGGCACAGATACGCAGTATTTT. It is translated as CASSVGGGRGTDTQYF. The whole variable domain, filled in from reference TRBV9 and TRBJ2-3, reads DSGVTQTPKHLITATGQRVTLRCSPRSGDLSVYWYQQSLDQGLQFLIQYYNGEERAKGNILERFSAQQFPDLHSELNLSSLELGDSALYFCASSVGGGRGTDTQYFGPGTRLTVL.